The 25 T cell receptor beta chains given below trace back to one sample, sequenced in a study of blood T cells in healthy people across ages (dated by TCRdb to the mid-2010s). Libraries were constructed by 5' RACE. Sequencing took place on an Illumina HiSeq 2500. A second about 7 to 12 cycle PCR used a sample-barcoded 5' primer and a J-beta primer mix. The public reads were reprocessed in TCRdb via fastp at Q25 and MiXCR, keeping in-frame beta chains. Rows are combined by CDR3 protein, so each entry shows the most common genes and DNA. The sample table holds some 760,000 distinct CDR3 sequences, of which around 25% were seen once. Together, the top ten hold approximately 3.7% of the sample. These same records also appear under a second study, on T cells of mothers and their children.

The sample was blood. Receptors originate from a boy aged 5-17 years in good health.

This clonotype was counted only a few times. The chain uses TRBV12-3 or TRBV12-4 and TRBJ2-2; D is undetermined. The CDR3 sequence is 13 residues long. V lost 8 bases to trimming and J lost 6 bases, with 13 bases between them. In DNA, the CDR3 is TGTGCCAGCGCGCCTGAGTACGCCGGGGAGCTGTTTTTT. Translating it yields CASAPEYAGELFF.

The chain couples TRBV5-6 to TRBJ2-4; tentatively, D is TRBD2 (6 bases). The CDR3 runs 13 residues. V was shortened by 4 bases and J by 11 bases, with 16 bases between the two germline ends. The germline V gene has CDR1 SGHDT and CDR2 YYEEEE. The CDR3 here is CASSLVGGTFQYF. DNA for the CDR3: TGTGCCAGCAGCCTGGTGGGCGGGACCTTTCAGTACTTC.

The chain links TRBV5-1 to TRBJ2-7; tentatively, D is TRBD2 (5 bases). CDR3 size: 16 residues. V lost 0 bases and J 0 bases, leaving 13 bases between the germline ends. The germline V gene has CDR1 SGHRS and CDR2 YFSETQ. The CDR3 loop is CASSLGSGRLSYEQYF. In DNA, the CDR3 is TGCGCCAGCAGCTTGGGAAGCGGCAGACTCTCCTACGAGCAGTACTTC.

The CDR3 sequence: CSARGAAGSGNTIYF. In DNA form, the CDR3 reads TGCAGTGCTAGAGGCGCGGCCGGCTCTGGAAACACCATATATTTT. The J gene is TRBJ1-3, the V gene TRBV20-1, with D hard to call. V was shortened by 1 base and J by 0 bases, with 10 bases between the two germline ends. Germline V gene data show CDR1 as DFQATT and CDR2 as SNEGSKA (reference sequence). The CDR3 is 15 residues long.

This clonotype was picked up a small number of times. The rearrangement links TRBV12-3 or TRBV12-4 to TRBJ2-5; 9 bases fit TRBD1. This CDR3 is built from 14 residues. With V trimmed by 6 bases and J by 6 bases, 8 bases remained unmatched. CDR3 region: CASRTGGSGKTQYF. The CDR3 bases are TGTGCCAGCAGAACAGGGGGCTCGGGAAAGACCCAGTACTTC.

The chain is built from TRBV20-1 and TRBJ2-1; no reliable D call. CDR1 and CDR2 from the germline V gene are DFQATT and SNEGSKA (reference sequence). Trimming pared 0 bases from V and 8 bases from J, leaving 8 bases between. The length of the CDR3 is 12 residues. CDR3 region: CSARDGSYEQFF. CDR3 coding DNA: TGCAGTGCTAGAGATGGAAGCTATGAGCAGTTCTTC.

This clonotype has at least ten counts. The chain combines TRBV7-9 with TRBJ1-4; unclear D gene. Per germline, CDR1 SEHNR and CDR2 FQNEAQ (reference sequence). The CDR3 runs 16 residues. V lost 5 bases and J 1 base, leaving 14 bases between the germline ends. The CDR3 DNA reads as TGTGCCAGCAGCCTAGGGCCCGGCGGAACTAATGAAAAACTGTTTTTT. Protein sequence: CASSLGPGGTNEKLFF. The full variable domain, its missing parts supplied by reference TRBV7-9 and TRBJ1-4, is DTGVSQNPRHKITKRGQNVTFRCDPISEHNRLYWYRQTLGQGPEFLTYFQNEAQLEKSRLLSDRFSAERPKGSFSTLEIQRTEQGDSAMYLCASSLGPGGTNEKLFFGSGTQLSVL.

The rearrangement uses TRBV7-8 and TRBJ1-1; D remains unclear. CDR3 length: 14 amino acids. The germline V gene has CDR1 SGHVS and CDR2 FQNEAQ. The V and J ends lost 1 base and 4 bases respectively, with 10 bases between them. DNA of the CDR3: TGTGCCAGCAGCTTAGGTAGACGGGGCACTGAAGCTTTCTTT. It translates to CASSLGRRGTEAFF.

CDR3 in amino acids: CASSSFSSGGATDTQYF. The DNA of the CDR3 is TGTGCCAGCAGTTCCTTCTCTAGCGGGGGGGCGACAGATACGCAGTATTTT. This sequence joins TRBV27 and TRBJ2-3; 12 nucleotides match TRBD2. The CDR3 contains 17 residues. The germline gives CDR1 MNHEY, CDR2 SMNVEV (reference sequence). J was trimmed by 3 bases and V by 4 bases; bases with no gene match: 8.

About this clonotype itself: An end of the junction differs from the germline gene, which may be a read error. This rearrangement joins TRBV29-1 to TRBJ2-5; 7 bases are shared with TRBD1. This CDR3 spans 12 amino acids. Germline-derived CDR1 and CDR2 are SQVTM and ANQGSEA. The CDR3 sequence is CSVNRGQESQYF. Here the CDR3 DNA reads TGCAGCGTCAACAGGGGACAAGAGTCCCAGTACTTC.

This clonotype came up a few times. The V and J genes are TRBV28 and TRBJ2-5, with TRBD1 matching over 8 bases. This CDR3 has 15 amino acids. Germline V lookup: CDR1 MDHEN, CDR2 SYDVKM. Losses at the gene ends were 7 bases for V and 2 bases for J; bases not matched to a gene: 9. CDR3: CASTIGTGHQETQYF. The CDR3 region has the DNA TGTGCCAGCACCATTGGGACAGGCCATCAAGAGACCCAGTACTTC.

The sample holds a few counts of this clonotype. The chain has TRBV6-5 and TRBJ1-3, with 7 bases fitting TRBD1. The junction had 5 bases not matched to a gene; V was cut back by 6 bases and J by 0 bases. CDR1 is MNHEY, CDR2 SVGAGI, per germline. The CDR3 contains 15 residues. CDR3 bases: TGTGCCAGCAGGGACAGGCAACGCTCTGGAAACACCATATATTTT. Residues: CASRDRQRSGNTIYF.

The table lists this clonotype with a few counts. The chain carries TRBV20-1 and TRBJ2-7, with a tentative D call TRBD1 (6 bases). CDR3 size: 12 residues. Germline CDR1 DFQATT, CDR2 SNEGSKA (reference sequence). The V and J ends lost 4 bases and 3 bases respectively, with 10 bases between them. The CDR3 is CSAKDSGYEQYF. CDR3 DNA sequence: TGCAGTGCTAAGGACAGCGGCTACGAGCAGTACTTC.

The rearrangement links TRBV12-3 or TRBV12-4 to TRBJ1-2; no firm D call. This CDR3 is built from 14 residues. V was trimmed by 3 bases and J by 2 bases, leaving 10 bases between them. In DNA, the CDR3 is TGTGCCAGCAGTTTTCAGTACTTAAACTATGGCTACACCTTC. Translating gives CASSFQYLNYGYTF.

This clonotype was recorded a few times. The V call is TRBV5-4, the J call TRBJ2-5; the match to TRBD1 covers 7 bases. Germline CDR1 and CDR2: SGHNT and YYREEE (reference sequence). The V and J ends lost 3 bases and 1 base, in that order; junction bases with no gene match: 9. This CDR3 spans 16 amino acids. The CDR3, as DNA: TGTGCCAGCAGCTCGAAGACAGGGAGTACCCAAGAGACCCAGTACTTC. This encodes CASSSKTGSTQETQYF.

This clonotype was detected a few times. The V gene is TRBV28, the J gene TRBJ1-6, with 10 nucleotides matching TRBD1. CDR3 length: 14 residues. V lost 8 bases to trimming and J lost 7 bases; unmatched junction nucleotides: 5. CDR1 and CDR2 from the germline V gene are MDHEN and SYDVKM. The chain's CDR3 is CASGTTGGNSPLHF. CDR3 nucleotides: TGTGCCAGCGGCACGACAGGGGGCAATTCACCCCTCCACTTT. The full variable domain, rest sourced from reference TRBV28 and TRBJ1-6, is DVKVTQSSRYLVKRTGEKVFLECVQDMDHENMFWYRQDPGLGLRLIYFSYDVKMKEKGDIPEGYSVSREKKERFSLILESASTNQTSMYLCASGTTGGNSPLHFGNGTRLTVT.

The chain links TRBV4-3 to TRBJ2-7; TRBD2 might be the D (6 bases). The CDR3 runs to 15 residues. V gave up 2 bases and J gave up 5 bases, with 16 bases separating them. Germline V gene sequence: CDR1 LGHNA, CDR2 YSLEER. The CDR3 DNA is TGCGCCAGCAGCCAACTTCCGGGACTTGATAACGAGCAGTACTTC. It codes for CASSQLPGLDNEQYF.

This chain joins TRBV20-1 and TRBJ2-2, with D perhaps matching TRBD2 (6 bases). Germline CDR1 and CDR2: DFQATT and SNEGSKA (reference sequence). Trimming took off 5 bases at V and 0 bases at J, with 16 bases between the two ends. This CDR3 comprises 16 residues. The CDR3 coding sequence is TGCAGTGCTCGAGGATTGGGACTTGCGAACACCGGGGAGCTGTTTTTT. Its protein is CSARGLGLANTGELFF.

This clonotype was found a few times. V gene TRBV12-3 or TRBV12-4 combines with J gene TRBJ1-5; D call uncertain. This CDR3 has 15 amino acids. V was trimmed by 3 bases and J by 1 base, leaving 10 bases between them. CDR3 nucleotide sequence: TGTGCCAGCAGTTTTGGGTCCGAAAGCAATCAGCCCCAGCATTTT. Translated: CASSFGSESNQPQHF.

This clonotype has just a few counts. The CDR3 region is CSVKDYMGDNEQFF. The CDR3 DNA reads as TGCAGCGTGAAAGACTATATGGGGGACAATGAGCAGTTCTTC. The chain links TRBV29-1 to TRBJ2-1; perhaps D is TRBD1 or TRBD2 (5 bases each). Germline V gives CDR1 SQVTM, CDR2 ANQGSEA. V gave up 6 bases and J gave up 5 bases, with 17 bases separating them. The CDR3 consists of 14 residues.

The chain combines TRBV7-2 with TRBJ2-3; TRBD1 agrees at 8 bases. Germline values: CDR1 SGHTA, CDR2 FQGNSA. The V segment lost 6 bases and the J segment 3 bases; nucleotides outside the gene matches: 5. The CDR3 is 14 amino acids. The CDR3 reads CASRHRGWTDTQYF. In DNA, the CDR3 is TGTGCCAGCAGACACAGGGGGTGGACAGATACGCAGTATTTT. The complete variable domain, with remaining parts taken from reference TRBV7-2 and TRBJ2-3, reads GAGVSQSPSNKVTEKGKDVELRCDPISGHTALYWYRQSLGQGLEFLIYFQGNSAPDKSGLPSDRFSAERTGGSVSTLTIQRTQQEDSAVYLCASRHRGWTDTQYFGPGTRLTVL.

In its sample, this clonotype was seen a few times. V and J are TRBV10-3 and TRBJ2-4; tentatively, D is TRBD1 (6 bases). The germline V gene has CDR1 ENHRY and CDR2 SYGVKD. This CDR3 is 13 amino acids long. V was clipped by 10 bases and J by 4 bases, with 14 bases between them. This CDR3 is CATRSDRKNIQYF. CDR3 DNA sequence: TGTGCCACCCGGAGTGACAGGAAAAACATTCAGTACTTC.

V usage is TRBV12-3 or TRBV12-4 and J usage is TRBJ1-4; D might be TRBD1 (5 bases). Trimming took off 8 bases at V and 6 bases at J, with 13 bases between the two ends. The CDR3 sequence is 13 residues long. The CDR3 DNA is TGTGCCAGCCATGCAGGGAGAGATGAAAAACTGTTTTTT. It encodes CASHAGRDEKLFF.

This clonotype was counted between two and nine times. V usage is TRBV11-2 and J usage is TRBJ2-1, with 10 bases that match TRBD2. Germline V gene sequence: CDR1 SGHAT, CDR2 FQNNGV. The CDR3 totals 16 residues. Trimming cost V 4 bases and J 3 bases; bases outside gene matches: 6. The CDR3: CASSSLLAGVYNEQFF. DNA for the CDR3: TGTGCCAGCAGCTCCCTTCTAGCGGGGGTCTACAATGAGCAGTTCTTC.

The chain links TRBV3-1 to TRBJ2-3; D call uncertain. CDR1 is LGHDT and CDR2 is YNNKEL in the germline V gene (reference sequence). V shed 7 bases and J shed 0 bases, with 11 bases lying between them. The CDR3 covers 14 residues. This chain's CDR3 is CASTRLGSTDTQYF. The CDR3 DNA is TGTGCCAGCACCCGTTTAGGGAGCACAGATACGCAGTATTTT.